This TCR beta chain was captured in a study of blood T cells in healthy people across ages. Primed by a sample-barcoded 5' primer and a J-beta primer mix, a second PCR proceeded for 7 to 11 cycles. Via MiXCR, TCRdb re-called the 5' RACE reads, giving one row per CDR3 protein. This sample has 720,000 or so distinct CDR3 sequences; about 43% occur once, and the top ten carry around 32%. Concerning this clonotype itself: Its antigen is not known.

Study conclusions and caveats: The study regarded diversity estimates from one million T cells as underestimates.

Material for sequencing was blood. The sequence was obtained from a man at least 80 years old in good health.

The CDR3 spells CASSNRLDAAQYF. The CDR3 region has the DNA TGTGCCAGCAGTAACCGCCTAGACGCCGCGCAGTACTTC. The rearrangement joins TRBV5-5 to TRBJ2-7, with D uncertain. Germline loops: CDR1 SGHKS, CDR2 YYEKEE (reference sequence). The CDR3 loop spans 13 amino acids. V was shortened by 5 bases and J by 9 bases, with 18 bases between the two germline ends.